The 20 T cell receptor beta chains below were found in one sample sequenced in a study of blood T cell repertoires in COVID-19. The data were produced by immunoSEQ multiplex PCR, yet TCRdb's version contains in-frame clones alone and is incomplete. The sample yields 350,000 or so clones, approximately 92% seen once. Sample: PBMCs or T cells enriched from blood (not recorded which). These receptors originate from a woman in her 30s who had recovered from COVID-19.

V gene TRBV28 combines with J gene TRBJ1-4, with D possibly matching TRBD1 (5 bases). This CDR3 is 14 amino acids long. V shed 3 bases and J shed 6 bases, with 11 bases lying between them. Germline CDR1 MDHEN, CDR2 SYDVKM. The CDR3 DNA sequence: TGTGCCAGCAGTTTTGGGCGCAGGGATGAAAAACTGTTTTTT. Its translation is CASSFGRRDEKLFF.

This clone was found once. The chain is built from TRBV5-5 and TRBJ2-5; D possibly corresponds to TRBD1 (7 bases). Germline V gene sequence: CDR1 SGHKS, CDR2 YYEKEE (reference sequence). The CDR3 length is 13 residues. V was shortened by 7 bases and J by 5 bases, with 15 bases between the two germline ends. CDR3 sequence: CASQPGGRETQYF. CDR3 coding DNA: TGTGCCAGCCAACCAGGGGGGCGGGAGACCCAGTACTTC.

This clone has just one count. The chain has TRBV24-1 and TRBJ2-5; D gene unclear. The germline CDR1 and CDR2 sequences are KGHDR and SFDVKD. V was pared by 5 bases and J by 5 bases, with 5 bases between. The CDR3 runs to 11 residues. The DNA for the CDR3 is TGTGCCACCAGTGCAGGCGAGACCCAGTACTTC. Protein product: CATSAGETQYF.

The genes are TRBV19 and TRBJ2-7; a weak D match, TRBD1 (5 bases). There are 14 residues in the CDR3. V shed 1 base and J shed 4 bases, with 11 bases lying between them. The germline V gene has CDR1 LNHDA and CDR2 SQIVND (reference sequence). In nucleotides, the CDR3 is TGTGCCAGTAGTATAGGGCAGGGTCGGTACGAGCAGTACTTC. This sequence encodes CASSIGQGRYEQYF.

The chain has TRBV6-1 and TRBJ1-5; no firm D call. This CDR3 comprises 15 residues. Germline V gene sequence: CDR1 MNHNS, CDR2 SASEGT. With 1 base removed from V and 6 bases from J, the gap between germline ends came to 13 bases. The CDR3 region has the DNA TGTGCCAGCAGTGAAGGTACGTGGGCCGGTCAGCCCCAGCATTTT. Translated, it gives CASSEGTWAGQPQHF.

The V gene is TRBV15, the J gene TRBJ2-2, with 9 bases matching TRBD2. The CDR3 loop spans 17 amino acids. Looked up from germline, CDR1 is LNHNV and CDR2 is YYDKDF (reference sequence). Trimming took 1 base from V and 2 from J; bases not matched to a gene: 5. As DNA, the CDR3 is TGTGCCACCAGCAGAGGTAATAGCGGGAGAAACACCGGGGAGCTGTTTTTT. Protein sequence: CATSRGNSGRNTGELFF.

This CDR3 reads CASSLVGSGVQETQYF. In DNA form, the CDR3 reads TGCGCCAGCAGCTTGGTTGGTAGCGGGGTTCAAGAGACCCAGTACTTC. The chain couples TRBV5-1 to TRBJ2-5, with 8 bases fitting TRBD2. The germline V gene has CDR1 SGHRS and CDR2 YFSETQ. With V trimmed by 0 bases and J by 2 bases, 6 bases remained unmatched. This CDR3 is built from 16 residues.

V is TRBV7-2 and J is TRBJ1-3, with TRBD1 identical over 9 bases. The CDR3 is 15 amino acids. Germline assignment: CDR1 SGHTA and CDR2 FQGNSA. The V and J ends lost 3 bases and 4 bases, in that order; junction bases with no gene match: 4. CDR3: CASSFGTGNGNTIYF. The CDR3 region has the DNA TGTGCCAGCAGCTTCGGGACAGGGAACGGAAACACCATATATTTT.

As to this clone: The identical CDR3 is also encoded by other nucleotide sequences in the sample. The chain couples TRBV18 to TRBJ1-2; 8 nucleotides match TRBD1. Germline CDR1 and CDR2: KGHSH and LQKENI. The CDR3 length is 13 residues. Unmatched junction bases numbered 4, after V lost 6 bases and J lost 4 bases. For the CDR3, the DNA is TGTGCCAGCTCCCGTGGACAGGGCTATGGCTACACCTTC. It specifies CASSRGQGYGYTF.

This rearrangement joins TRBV27 to TRBJ2-3; 7 bases fit TRBD2. Germline V gene data show CDR1 as MNHEY and CDR2 as SMNVEV (reference sequence). CDR3 size: 14 residues. With V trimmed by 5 bases and J by 4 bases, 6 bases remained unmatched. The CDR3 DNA follows: TGTGCCAGCAGTCACGGGCTAGCGGCAGATACGCAGTATTTT. Residues: CASSHGLAADTQYF.

The rearrangement links TRBV7-9 to TRBJ2-6, with TRBD2 matching over 10 bases. Germline values: CDR1 SEHNR, CDR2 FQNEAQ (reference sequence). The CDR3 has 16 amino acids. The CDR3 nucleotides read TGTGTCACGGGGCTAGCGGGGGCAGCCGGGGCCAACGTCCTGACTTTC. Translated, it gives CVTGLAGAAGANVLTF. Complete variable domain (other parts from reference TRBV7-9 and TRBJ2-6): DTGVSQNPRHKITKRGQNVTFRCDPISEHNRLYWYRQTLGQGPEFLTYFQNEAQLEKSRLLSDRFSAERPKGSFSTLEIQRTEQGDSAMYLCVTGLAGAAGANVLTFGAGSRLTVL.

This clone has just one count. The chain carries TRBV28 and TRBJ1-1, with D unclear. The germline gives CDR1 MDHEN, CDR2 SYDVKM. This CDR3 region has 15 residues. V shed 5 bases and J shed 2 bases, with 15 bases lying between them. CDR3 region: CASSGGSAGNTEAFF. The DNA for the CDR3 is TGTGCCAGCAGTGGCGGGTCGGCCGGAAACACTGAAGCTTTCTTT.

The J gene is TRBJ2-5, the V gene TRBV4-1, with 12 bases lining up with TRBD2. This CDR3 is 17 amino acids long. The germline CDR1 and CDR2 sequences are MGHRA and YSYEKL. V trimming: 1 base; J trimming: 3 bases; junction bases outside the gene matches: 6. CDR3: CASSQVLLAGGKETQYF. The CDR3 region has the DNA TGCGCCAGCAGCCAAGTGTTGCTAGCGGGGGGGAAAGAGACCCAGTACTTC.

This chain links TRBV28 with TRBJ1-2, with D unresolved. The CDR3 loop spans 12 amino acids. V shed 5 bases and J shed 8 bases, with 12 bases lying between them. CDR1 MDHEN and CDR2 SYDVKM come from the germline V gene. Here the CDR3 DNA reads TGTGCCAGCAGTCGGGTCCGGGGAGGCTACACCTTC. Its translation: CASSRVRGGYTF.

The DNA for the CDR3 is TGTGCCAGCGCTGGGATACTAGCTGAAGCTTTCTTT. It encodes CASAGILAEAFF. The chain is built from TRBV28 and TRBJ1-1; D is unresolved. This CDR3 is built from 12 residues. Germline-derived CDR1 and CDR2 are MDHEN and SYDVKM. The V end was cut by 8 bases, the J end by 6 bases, with 13 bases between.

The CDR3, as DNA: TGCGCCAGCAGCCAAGATCACGGCTATGGCTACACCTTC. Protein: CASSQDHGYGYTF. The chain carries TRBV4-3 and TRBJ1-2, with D hard to call. Trimming stripped 0 bases from V and 4 bases from J, with 6 bases between. Per the germline V gene, CDR1 is LGHNA and CDR2 is YSLEER. This CDR3 region has 13 residues.

This chain uses TRBV7-2 with TRBJ1-1; 7 bases agree with TRBD1. The germline gives CDR1 SGHTA, CDR2 FQGNSA. The CDR3 runs to 16 residues. Trimming at V came to 3 bases and at J to 4 bases, leaving 11 bases not matched to a gene. CDR3 nucleotide sequence: TGTGCCAGCAGCTTTTCGGGCGGGACAGCATCCACTGAAGCTTTCTTT. It codes for CASSFSGGTASTEAFF.

A single count supports this clone. The chain links TRBV7-9 to TRBJ2-1; 8 bases are shared with TRBD2. With V trimmed by 1 base and J by 4 bases, 3 bases remained unmatched. CDR1 is SEHNR and CDR2 is FQNEAQ in the germline V gene (reference sequence). There are 15 residues in the CDR3. This CDR3 reads CASSLVAGPYNEQFF. CDR3 nucleotide sequence: TGTGCCAGCAGCTTAGTAGCGGGACCTTACAATGAGCAGTTCTTC.

This chain connects TRBV11-2 to TRBJ1-5; D remains ambiguous. The V end lost 5 bases, the J end lost 1 base, and 12 bases lay between the germline ends. Germline values: CDR1 SGHAT, CDR2 FQNNGV. CDR3 length equals 15 residues. The CDR3: CASSPRSGSNQPQHF. The CDR3 DNA reads TGTGCCAGCAGCCCCAGAAGCGGGAGCAATCAGCCCCAGCATTTT.

V gene TRBV28 combines with J gene TRBJ1-6, with TRBD1 as a possible D gene (6 bases). Trimming took off 8 bases at V and 7 bases at J, with 12 bases between the two ends. The CDR3 is 13 residues long. The V gene's germline CDR1 is MDHEN and CDR2 SYDVKM. Written as DNA, the CDR3 is TGTGCCAGCCAACAGGGAAACAATTCACCCCTCCACTTT. Translated, it gives CASQQGNNSPLHF.